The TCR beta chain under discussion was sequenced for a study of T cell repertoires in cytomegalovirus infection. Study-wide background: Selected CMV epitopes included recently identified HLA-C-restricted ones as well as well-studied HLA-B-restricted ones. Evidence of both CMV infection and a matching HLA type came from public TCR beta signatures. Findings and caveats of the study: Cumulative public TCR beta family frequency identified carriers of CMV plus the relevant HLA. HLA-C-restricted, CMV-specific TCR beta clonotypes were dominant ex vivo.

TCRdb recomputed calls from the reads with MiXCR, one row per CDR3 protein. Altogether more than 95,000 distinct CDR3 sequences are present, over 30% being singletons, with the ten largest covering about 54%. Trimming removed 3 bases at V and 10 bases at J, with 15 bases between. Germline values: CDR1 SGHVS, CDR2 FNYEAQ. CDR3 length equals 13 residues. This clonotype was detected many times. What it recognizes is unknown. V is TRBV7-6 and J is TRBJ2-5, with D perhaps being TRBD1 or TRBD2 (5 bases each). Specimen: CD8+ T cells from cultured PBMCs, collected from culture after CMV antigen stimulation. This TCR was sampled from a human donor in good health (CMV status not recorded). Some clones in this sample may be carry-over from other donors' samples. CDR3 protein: CASSLSGQRDQYF. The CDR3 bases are TGTGCCAGCAGCTTGTCGGGGCAGCGAGACCAGTACTTC.